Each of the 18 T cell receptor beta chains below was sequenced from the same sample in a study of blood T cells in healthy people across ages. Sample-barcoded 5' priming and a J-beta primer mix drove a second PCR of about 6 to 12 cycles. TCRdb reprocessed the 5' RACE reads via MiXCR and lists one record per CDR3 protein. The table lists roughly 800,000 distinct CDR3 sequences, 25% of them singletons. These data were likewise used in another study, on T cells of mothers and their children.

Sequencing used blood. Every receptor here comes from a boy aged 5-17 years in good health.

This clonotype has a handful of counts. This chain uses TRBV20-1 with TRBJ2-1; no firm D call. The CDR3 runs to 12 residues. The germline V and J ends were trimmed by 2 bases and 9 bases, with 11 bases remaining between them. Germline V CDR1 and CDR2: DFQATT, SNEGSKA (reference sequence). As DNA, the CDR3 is TGCAGTGCTAGAATCAATTGGGGTGAGCAGTTCTTC. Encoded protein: CSARINWGEQFF.

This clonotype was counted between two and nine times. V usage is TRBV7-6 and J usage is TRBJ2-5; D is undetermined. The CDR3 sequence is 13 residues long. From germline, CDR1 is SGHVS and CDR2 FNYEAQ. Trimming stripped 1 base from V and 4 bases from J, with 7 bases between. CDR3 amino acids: CASSLEILETQYF. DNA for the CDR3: TGTGCCAGCAGCTTAGAGATCTTAGAGACCCAGTACTTC.

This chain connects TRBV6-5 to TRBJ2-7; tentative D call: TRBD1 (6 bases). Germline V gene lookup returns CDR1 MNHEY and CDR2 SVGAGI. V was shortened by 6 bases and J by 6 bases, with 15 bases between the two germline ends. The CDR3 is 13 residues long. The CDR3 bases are TGTGCCAGCAGCACAGGGCTGGGCGGCGAGCAGTACTTC. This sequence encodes CASSTGLGGEQYF.

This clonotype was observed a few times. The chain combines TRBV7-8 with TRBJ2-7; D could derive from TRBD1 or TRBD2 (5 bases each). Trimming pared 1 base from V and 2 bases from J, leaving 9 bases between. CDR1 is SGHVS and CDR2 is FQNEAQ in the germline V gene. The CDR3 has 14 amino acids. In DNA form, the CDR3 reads TGTGCCAGCAGCTTAGGGTGGGGGACCTACGAGCAGTACTTC. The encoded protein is CASSLGWGTYEQYF.

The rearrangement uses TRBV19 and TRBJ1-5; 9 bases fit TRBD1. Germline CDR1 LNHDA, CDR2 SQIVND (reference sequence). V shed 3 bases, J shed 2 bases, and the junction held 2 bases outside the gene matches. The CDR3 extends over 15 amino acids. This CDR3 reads CASSMDRGGNQPQHF. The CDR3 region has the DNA TGTGCCAGTAGTATGGACAGGGGAGGCAATCAGCCCCAGCATTTT.

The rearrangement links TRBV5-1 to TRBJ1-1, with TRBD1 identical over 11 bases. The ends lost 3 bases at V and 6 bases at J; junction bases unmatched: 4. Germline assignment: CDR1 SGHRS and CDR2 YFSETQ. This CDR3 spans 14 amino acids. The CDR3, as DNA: TGCGCCAGCAGCTGGACAGGGGGCGGCGCTGAAGCTTTCTTT. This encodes CASSWTGGGAEAFF.

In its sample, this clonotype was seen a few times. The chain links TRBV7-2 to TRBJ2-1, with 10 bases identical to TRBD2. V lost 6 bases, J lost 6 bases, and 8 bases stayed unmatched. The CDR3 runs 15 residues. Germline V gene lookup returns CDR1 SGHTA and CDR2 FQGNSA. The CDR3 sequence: CASRPPGLASNEQFF. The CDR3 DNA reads TGTGCCAGCAGACCCCCGGGACTAGCGTCCAATGAGCAGTTCTTC.

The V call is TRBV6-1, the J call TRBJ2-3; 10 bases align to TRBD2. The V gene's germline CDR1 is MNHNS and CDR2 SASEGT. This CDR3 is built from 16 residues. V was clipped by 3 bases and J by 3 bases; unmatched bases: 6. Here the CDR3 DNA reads TGTGCCAGCAGTGATTTAGGACTAGCGGATACAGATACGCAGTATTTT. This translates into CASSDLGLADTDTQYF.

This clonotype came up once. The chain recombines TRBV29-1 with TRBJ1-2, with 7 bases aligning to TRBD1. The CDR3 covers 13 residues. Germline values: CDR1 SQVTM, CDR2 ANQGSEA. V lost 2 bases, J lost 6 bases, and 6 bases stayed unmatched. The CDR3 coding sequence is TGCAGCGTTGAAACCGGGACAGATGATGGCTACACCTTC. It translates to CSVETGTDDGYTF.

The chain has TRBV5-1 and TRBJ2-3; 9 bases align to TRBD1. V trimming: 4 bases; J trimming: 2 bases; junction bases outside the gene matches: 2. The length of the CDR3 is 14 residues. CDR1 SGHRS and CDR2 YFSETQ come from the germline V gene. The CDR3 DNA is TGCGCCAGCAGCCGGACAGGGGACACAGATACGCAGTATTTT. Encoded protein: CASSRTGDTDTQYF.

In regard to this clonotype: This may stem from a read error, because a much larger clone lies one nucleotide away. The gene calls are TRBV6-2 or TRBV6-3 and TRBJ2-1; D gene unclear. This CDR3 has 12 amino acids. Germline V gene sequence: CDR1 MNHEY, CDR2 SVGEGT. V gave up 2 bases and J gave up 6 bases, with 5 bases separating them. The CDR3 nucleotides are TGTGCCAGCAGTTACGGCTCCAATGAGCAGTTCTTC. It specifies CASSYGSNEQFF.

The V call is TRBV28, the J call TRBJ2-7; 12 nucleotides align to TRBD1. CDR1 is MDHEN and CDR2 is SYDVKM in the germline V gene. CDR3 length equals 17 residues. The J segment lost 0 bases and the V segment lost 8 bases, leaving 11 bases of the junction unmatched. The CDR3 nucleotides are TGTGCCAGCGGGTGGGACAGGGGGCGGTTAAGCTCCTACGAGCAGTACTTC. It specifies CASGWDRGRLSSYEQYF.

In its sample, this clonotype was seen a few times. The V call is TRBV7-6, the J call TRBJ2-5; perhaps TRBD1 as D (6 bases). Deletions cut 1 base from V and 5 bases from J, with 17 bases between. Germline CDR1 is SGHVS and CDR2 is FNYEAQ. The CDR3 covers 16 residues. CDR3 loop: CASSLGRGLTTETQYF. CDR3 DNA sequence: TGTGCCAGCAGCTTAGGCAGGGGTCTTACCACCGAGACCCAGTACTTC. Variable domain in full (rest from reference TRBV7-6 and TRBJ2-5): GAGVSQSPRYKVTKRGQDVALRCDPISGHVSLYWYRQALGQGPEFLTYFNYEAQQDKSGLPNDRFSAERPEGSISTLTIQRTEQRDSAMYRCASSLGRGLTTETQYFGPGTRLLVL.

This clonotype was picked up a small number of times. CDR3 DNA sequence: TGCAGTTCAGACAGGGCAGGGTCGGAGACCCAGTACTTC. This encodes CSSDRAGSETQYF. The gene calls are TRBV20-1 and TRBJ2-5; 7 nucleotides align to TRBD1. The CDR3 sequence is 13 residues long. Germline V gene lookup returns CDR1 DFQATT and CDR2 SNEGSKA (reference sequence). V lost 8 bases, J lost 5 bases, and 11 bases stayed unmatched.

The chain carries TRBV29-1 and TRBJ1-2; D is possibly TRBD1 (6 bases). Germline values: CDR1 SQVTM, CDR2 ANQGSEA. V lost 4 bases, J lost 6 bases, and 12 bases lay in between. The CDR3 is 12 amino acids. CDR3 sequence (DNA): TGCAGCGTTGTAGGGGGGCAGGATGGCTACACCTTC. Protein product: CSVVGGQDGYTF.

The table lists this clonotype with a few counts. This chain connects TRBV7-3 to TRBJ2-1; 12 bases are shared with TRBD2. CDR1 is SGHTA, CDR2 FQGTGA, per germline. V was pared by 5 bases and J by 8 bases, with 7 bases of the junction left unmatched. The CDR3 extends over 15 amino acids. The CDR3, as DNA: TGTGCCAGCAGCCGACTAGCGGGAGAGAGCTATGAGCAGTTCTTC. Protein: CASSRLAGESYEQFF.

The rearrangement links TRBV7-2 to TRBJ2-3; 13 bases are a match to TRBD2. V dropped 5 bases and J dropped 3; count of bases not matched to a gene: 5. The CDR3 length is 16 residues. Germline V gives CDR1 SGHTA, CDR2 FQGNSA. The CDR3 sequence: CASSLTTSGGTDTQYF. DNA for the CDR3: TGTGCCAGCAGCCTGACGACTAGCGGGGGGACAGATACGCAGTATTTT.

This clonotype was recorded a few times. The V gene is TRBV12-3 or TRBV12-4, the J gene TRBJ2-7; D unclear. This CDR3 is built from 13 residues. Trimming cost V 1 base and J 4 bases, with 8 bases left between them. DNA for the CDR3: TGTGCCAGCAGTTTAGGGTCGCAGTACGAGCAGTACTTC. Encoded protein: CASSLGSQYEQYF.